Listed below are T cell receptor beta chains from one sample, sequenced in a study of T-cell reconstitution after alpha-beta-depleted transplantation in children. Each CDR3 protein is one row after TCRdb ran MiXCR on the PCR reads. Among fewer than 120,000 distinct CDR3 sequences, around a tenth were seen once, and the ten largest hold around 8.2%. The starting material was PBMCs from the stem cell graft donor, obtained from the stem cell graft. The receptor set was obtained from a human donor who donated a stem cell graft to a child with acute lymphoblastic leukemia. Both conserved end residues are part of each CDR3. A D gene is named only where the DNA matches it firmly. Where a row states a size, it is once, few, many or the class of an expanded clone; other rows omit it.

clone size	D gene	V gene	J gene	CDR3 DNA	CDR3 protein
few	TRBD1	TRBV19	TRBJ1-1	TGTGCCAGTAGTATGGGGACAGTCTACACGGCTGAAGCTTTCTTT	CASSMGTVYTAEAFF
NA	TRBD1	TRBV30	TRBJ1-2	TGTGCCTGGAGTGGGACAGGGGGCGCAGGAGGCTACACCTTC	CAWSGTGGAGGYTF
many	TRBD2	TRBV14	TRBJ2-2	TGTGCCAGCAGCCGAAAAGGACTAGCGAAGAACACCGGGGAGCTGTTTTTT	CASSRKGLAKNTGELFF
many	TRBD1	TRBV20-1	TRBJ2-7	TGCAGTGCTAGAGCCCGACAGGGGGCCTACGAGCAGTACTTC	CSARARQGAYEQYF
NA	NA	TRBV7-3	TRBJ2-7	TGTGCCAGCAGCTTAAGGCACGGGGTCCTTTACGAGCAGTACTTC	CASSLRHGVLYEQYF
many	NA	TRBV20-1	TRBJ2-3	TGCAGTGCTAGAGGGGGGGCAGGCCCAGATACGCAGTATTTT	CSARGGAGPDTQYF
many	NA	TRBV6-2/TRBV6-3	TRBJ1-1	TGTGCCAGCAGCTCAAGGGCAGGGGAAGCTTTCTTT	CASSSRAGEAFF
few	TRBD1	TRBV7-9	TRBJ1-5	TGTGCCAGCAGCTCCCCAGGGGACAGGGATCTTCAGCCCCAGCATTTT	CASSSPGDRDLQPQHF
many	TRBD1	TRBV10-3	TRBJ1-2	TGTGCCATCAGAGGGACAGGGCCACCTTTCGCCTATGGCTACACCTTC	CAIRGTGPPFAYGYTF
many	NA	TRBV5-1	TRBJ1-1	TGCGCCAGCAGCTTACAGGCCATGAACACTGAAGCTTTCTTT	CASSLQAMNTEAFF
few	NA	TRBV18	TRBJ2-1	TGTGCCAGCTCACCCCCAGGTGAGCAGTTCTTC	CASSPPGEQFF
many	NA	TRBV27	TRBJ1-2	TGTGCCAGCAGTTTCCAGTTTAACTATGGCTACACCTTC	CASSFQFNYGYTF
many	NA	TRBV20-1	TRBJ2-7	TGCAGTGCTACCCGGACGGTGGGATACTCCTACGAGCAGTACTTC	CSATRTVGYSYEQYF
many	TRBD2	TRBV6-1	TRBJ2-1	TGTGCCAGCAGTGAGTGGCGGGGGTCCTACAATGAGCAGTTCTTC	CASSEWRGSYNEQFF
many	NA	TRBV7-2	TRBJ1-2	TGTGCCAGCAGTACCCGGGGGGGTCCTACTCATGGCTACACCTTC	CASSTRGGPTHGYTF
many	NA	TRBV20-1	TRBJ1-2	TGCAGTGCTAGAGTTTCAGGGGCCTACTATGGCTACACCTTC	CSARVSGAYYGYTF
many	NA	TRBV21-1	TRBJ1-1	TGTGCCATCACTAAAGGGGGCAGGGTGTCGGTCACTGAAGCTTTCTTT	CAITKGGRVSVTEAFF
many	TRBD1	TRBV27	TRBJ2-3	TGTGCCAGCAGTTCGGAACCACCGGGACAGGGGGATCAAAGAGATACGCAGTATTTT	CASSSEPPGQGDQRDTQYF
few	NA	TRBV12-3/TRBV12-4	TRBJ2-6	TGTGCCAGCAGTTTTGGGCGGGGCGGATCCGGGGCCAACGTCCTGACTTTC	CASSFGRGGSGANVLTF
many	NA	TRBV20-1	TRBJ1-5	TGCAGTGCTAGGACTGGGAATCAGCCCCAGCATTTT	CSARTGNQPQHF
many	NA	TRBV15	TRBJ2-1	TGTGCCACCAGCAGAGAGTACGGACAGTACGATGAGCAGTTCTTC	CATSREYGQYDEQFF
many	NA	TRBV20-1	TRBJ1-1	TGCAGTGCTAGCGGGACGGCTACTGGGAGCACTGAAGCTTTCTTT	CSASGTATGSTEAFF
NA	NA	TRBV19	TRBJ2-2	TGTGCCAGTAACCAGGGCCCTACCGCCGGGGAGCTGTTTTTT	CASNQGPTAGELFF
many	NA	TRBV20-1	TRBJ2-2	TGCAGTGCTACCAAAGGGCTCTCCCTGAACACCGGGGAGCTGTTTTTT	CSATKGLSLNTGELFF
many	NA	TRBV10-3	TRBJ2-7	TGTGCCATCAGTGAGTTAGACAACTCCTACGAGCAGTACTTC	CAISELDNSYEQYF
many	TRBD1	TRBV29-1	TRBJ1-2	TGCAGCGTTGAAGGAAACAGGGGTTTTTTTGGCTACACCTTC	CSVEGNRGFFGYTF